This T cell receptor (beta chain) was identified in a study of blood T cells in healthy people across ages. A few counts support this clonotype. The antigen is not known. Next came a second PCR, run for roughly 6 to 11 cycles, which used a sample-barcoded 5' primer along with a J-beta primer mix. Carrying 12 random nucleotides, a template-switch adaptor labeled each individual cDNA molecule. Every sample returned 2.5 million or more CDR3-containing paired-end reads. TCRdb re-called the 5' RACE reads with MiXCR, one entry per CDR3 protein. Among roughly 1.4 million distinct CDR3 sequences listed, 45% to 70% were seen once. Study findings and constraints: The long-lived group displayed more naive CD4+ cells, plus higher diversity, than the aged donors did.

The donors, all healthy, were Caucasians living in Russia, aged about 6 to 95. Sequenced: blood. This receptor was obtained from a man aged 18 to 30 in good health.

CDR3 nucleotides: TGCAGCGTTGCGGACAGCTACAATGAGCAGTTCTTC. Its protein is CSVADSYNEQFF. This chain links TRBV29-1 with TRBJ2-1; a possible D gene is TRBD1 (6 bases). The length of the CDR3 is 12 residues. V lost 4 bases and J 3 bases, leaving 7 bases between the germline ends. Germline CDR1 reads SQVTM; CDR2 reads ANQGSEA.